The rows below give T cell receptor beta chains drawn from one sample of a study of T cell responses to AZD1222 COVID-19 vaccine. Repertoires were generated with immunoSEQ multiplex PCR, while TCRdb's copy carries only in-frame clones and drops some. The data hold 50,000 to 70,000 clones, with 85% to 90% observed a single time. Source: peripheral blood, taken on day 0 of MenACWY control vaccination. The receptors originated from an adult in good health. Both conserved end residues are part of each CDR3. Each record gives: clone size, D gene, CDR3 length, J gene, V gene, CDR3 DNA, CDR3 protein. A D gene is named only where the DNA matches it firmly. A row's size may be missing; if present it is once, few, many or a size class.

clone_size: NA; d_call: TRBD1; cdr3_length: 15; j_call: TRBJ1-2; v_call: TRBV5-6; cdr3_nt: TGTGCCAGCAGCTTGGTAGGGGGCGCTAACTATGGCTACACCTTC; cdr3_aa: CASSLVGGANYGYTF
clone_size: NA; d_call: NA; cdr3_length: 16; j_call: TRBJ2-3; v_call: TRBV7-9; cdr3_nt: TGTGCCAGCAGCTTAAGACCGGGACAACCCACAGATACGCAGTATTTT; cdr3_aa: CASSLRPGQPTDTQYF
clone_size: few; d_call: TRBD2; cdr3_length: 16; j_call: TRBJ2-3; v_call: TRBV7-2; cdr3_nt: TGTGCCAGCAGCTTAGGCGGTAGCGGGAGCTCAGATACGCAGTATTTT; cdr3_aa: CASSLGGSGSSDTQYF
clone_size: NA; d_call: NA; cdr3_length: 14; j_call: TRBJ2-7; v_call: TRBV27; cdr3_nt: TGTGCCAGCAGTTTAAGGCTCGGGGGCTACGAGCAGTACTTC; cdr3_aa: CASSLRLGGYEQYF
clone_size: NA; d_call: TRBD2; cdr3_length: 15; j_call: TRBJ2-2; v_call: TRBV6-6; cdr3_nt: TGTGCCAGCAGTAGACTAGCGGGGAACACCGGGGAGCTGTTTTTT; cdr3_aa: CASSRLAGNTGELFF
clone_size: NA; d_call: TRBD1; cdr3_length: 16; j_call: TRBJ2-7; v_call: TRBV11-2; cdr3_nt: TGTGCCAGCAGCCAAATAGGTCAGGACAGGGGTGGGGAGCAGTACTTC; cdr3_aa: CASSQIGQDRGGEQYF
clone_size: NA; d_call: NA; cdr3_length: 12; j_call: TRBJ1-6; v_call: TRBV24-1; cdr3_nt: TGTGCCACCAGTTCGGGGGATTCACCCCTCCACTTT; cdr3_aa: CATSSGDSPLHF
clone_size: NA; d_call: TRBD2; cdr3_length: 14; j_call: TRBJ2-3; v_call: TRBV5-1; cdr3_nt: TGCGCCAGCAGCGGGGGGGAGAGGACAGATACGCAGTATTTT; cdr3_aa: CASSGGERTDTQYF
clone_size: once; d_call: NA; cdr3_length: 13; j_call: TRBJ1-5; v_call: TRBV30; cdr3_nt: TGTGCCTGGAGTGTCTTGGAGAGTCAGCCCCAGCATTTT; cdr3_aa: CAWSVLESQPQHF
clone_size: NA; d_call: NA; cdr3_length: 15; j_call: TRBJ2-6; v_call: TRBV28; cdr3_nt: TGTGCCAGCAGTCCCCCACCGGGCGGGGCCAACGTCCTGACTTTC; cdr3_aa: CASSPPPGGANVLTF
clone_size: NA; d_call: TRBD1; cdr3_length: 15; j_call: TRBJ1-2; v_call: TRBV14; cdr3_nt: TGTGCCAGCAGCCAAGCGTTGGCAGGGGGCTATGGCTACACCTTC; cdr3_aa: CASSQALAGGYGYTF
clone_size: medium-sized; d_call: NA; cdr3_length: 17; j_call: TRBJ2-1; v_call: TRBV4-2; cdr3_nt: TGTGCCAGCAGCCAAGAAGAATCGTCATTGTCCTACAATGAGCAGTTCTTC; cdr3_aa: CASSQEESSLSYNEQFF
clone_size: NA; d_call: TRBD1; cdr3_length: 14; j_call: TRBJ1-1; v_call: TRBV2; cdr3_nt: TGTGCCAGCAGTCTGGACAGGGGGTTTACTGAAGCTTTCTTT; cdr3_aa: CASSLDRGFTEAFF
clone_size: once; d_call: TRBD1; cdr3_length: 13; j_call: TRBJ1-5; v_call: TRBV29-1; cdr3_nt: TGCAGCGTTGAGGAGACAGGGCGGGGGCCCCAGCATTTT; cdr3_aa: CSVEETGRGPQHF
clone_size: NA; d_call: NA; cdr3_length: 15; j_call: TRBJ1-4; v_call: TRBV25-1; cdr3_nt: TGTGCCAGCAGTCAGGGCCCCGCAACTAATGAAAAACTGTTTTTT; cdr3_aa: CASSQGPATNEKLFF
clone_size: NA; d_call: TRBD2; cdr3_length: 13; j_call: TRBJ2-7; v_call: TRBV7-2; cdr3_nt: TGTGCCAGCGGACTAGCGGGCTACTACGAGCAGTACTTC; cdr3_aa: CASGLAGYYEQYF
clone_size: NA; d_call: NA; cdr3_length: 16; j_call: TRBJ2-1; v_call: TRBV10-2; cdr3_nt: TGCGCCAGCAGTGAGTCGAAAGGGAGCTCCTACAATGAGCAGTTCTTC; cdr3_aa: CASSESKGSSYNEQFF
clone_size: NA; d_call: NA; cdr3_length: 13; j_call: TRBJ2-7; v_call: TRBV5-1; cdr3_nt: TGCGCCAGCAGCTTGGCCGAGACCTACGAGCAGTACTTC; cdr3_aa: CASSLAETYEQYF
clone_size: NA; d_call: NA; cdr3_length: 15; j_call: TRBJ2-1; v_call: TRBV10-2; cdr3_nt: TGCGCCAGCATGCGACTAGTTGGGCTCTACAATGAGCAGTTCTTC; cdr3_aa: CASMRLVGLYNEQFF
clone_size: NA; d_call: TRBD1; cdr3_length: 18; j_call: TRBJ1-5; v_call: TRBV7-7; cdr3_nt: TGTGCTAGCAGCGCGGAACAGGGGGCCCGGTTCTGCCATCAGCCCCAGCATTTT; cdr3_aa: CASSAEQGARFCHQPQHF
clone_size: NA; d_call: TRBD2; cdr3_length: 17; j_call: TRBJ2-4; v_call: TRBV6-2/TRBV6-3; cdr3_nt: TGTGCCAGCAGTTACCTGGGGACTAGCAGGACCAAAAACATTCAGTACTTC; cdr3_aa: CASSYLGTSRTKNIQYF
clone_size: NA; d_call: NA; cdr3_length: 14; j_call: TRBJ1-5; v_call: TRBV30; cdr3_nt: TGTGCCTGGAGTGTGGGAGGGAGCAATCAGCCCCAGCATTTT; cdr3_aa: CAWSVGGSNQPQHF
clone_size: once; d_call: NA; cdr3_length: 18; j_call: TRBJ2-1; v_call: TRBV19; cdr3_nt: TGTGCCAGTTCCATCCTGGGCGGCCTCCAGGGCTCCTACAATGAGCAGTTCTTC; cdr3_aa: CASSILGGLQGSYNEQFF
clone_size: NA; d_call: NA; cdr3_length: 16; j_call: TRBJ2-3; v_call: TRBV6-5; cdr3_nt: TGTGCCAGCAGCTACGAGGGGTTCGGCAGCACAGATACGCAGTATTTT; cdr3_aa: CASSYEGFGSTDTQYF
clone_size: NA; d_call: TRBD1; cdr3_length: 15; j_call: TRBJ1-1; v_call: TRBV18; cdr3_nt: TGTGCCAGCTCCCCTCGGACAGGGTCGAACACTGAAGCTTTCTTT; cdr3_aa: CASSPRTGSNTEAFF
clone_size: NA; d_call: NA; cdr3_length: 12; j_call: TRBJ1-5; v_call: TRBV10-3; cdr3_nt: TGTGCCATCAGTGGGGTAGGTCAGCCCCAGCATTTT; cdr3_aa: CAISGVGQPQHF
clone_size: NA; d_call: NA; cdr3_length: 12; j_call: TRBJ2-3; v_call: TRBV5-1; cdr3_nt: TGCGCCAGCAAGCTCAGCGGAGATACGCAGTATTTT; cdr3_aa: CASKLSGDTQYF
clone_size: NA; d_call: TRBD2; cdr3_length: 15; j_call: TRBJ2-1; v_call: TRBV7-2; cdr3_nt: TGTGCCAGCAGCACCCGGACTAGCGGGACGTATGAGCAGTTCTTC; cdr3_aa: CASSTRTSGTYEQFF
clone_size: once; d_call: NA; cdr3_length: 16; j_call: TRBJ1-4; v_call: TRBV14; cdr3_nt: TGTGCCAGCAGCCTTGGGACCTCTTCAACTAATGAAAAACTGTTTTTT; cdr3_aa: CASSLGTSSTNEKLFF
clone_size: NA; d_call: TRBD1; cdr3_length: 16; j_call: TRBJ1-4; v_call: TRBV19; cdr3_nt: TGTGCCAGTAGTATTTCGGGGACAGCAACTAATGAAAAACTGTTTTTT; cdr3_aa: CASSISGTATNEKLFF
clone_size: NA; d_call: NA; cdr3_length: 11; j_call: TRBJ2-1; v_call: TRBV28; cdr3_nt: TGTGCCACCGCTGCTTTGGGTGAGCAGTTCTTC; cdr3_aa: CATAALGEQFF
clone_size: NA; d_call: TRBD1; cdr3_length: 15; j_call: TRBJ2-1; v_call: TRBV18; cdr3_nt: TGTGCCAGCTCACTGGGGACAGGGAGCTACAATGAGCAGTTCTTC; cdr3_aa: CASSLGTGSYNEQFF
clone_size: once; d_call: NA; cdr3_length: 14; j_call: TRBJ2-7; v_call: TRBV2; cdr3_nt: TGTGCCAGCAGTGAAGGCACAGAAATCTACGAGCAGTACTTC; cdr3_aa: CASSEGTEIYEQYF
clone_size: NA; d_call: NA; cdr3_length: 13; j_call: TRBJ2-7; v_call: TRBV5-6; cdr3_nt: TGTGCCAGCAGCTTACCCAGAGCCTACGAGCAGTACTTC; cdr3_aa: CASSLPRAYEQYF
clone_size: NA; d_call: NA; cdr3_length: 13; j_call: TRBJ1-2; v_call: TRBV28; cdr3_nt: TGTGCCAGCCGGAGAGAGTCTAACTATGGCTACACCTTC; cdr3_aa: CASRRESNYGYTF
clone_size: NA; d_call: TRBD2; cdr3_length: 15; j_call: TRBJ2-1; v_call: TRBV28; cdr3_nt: TGTGCCAGCAGTTTGGAGCGGGAGGGCCTCTATGAGCAGTTCTTC; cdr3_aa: CASSLEREGLYEQFF
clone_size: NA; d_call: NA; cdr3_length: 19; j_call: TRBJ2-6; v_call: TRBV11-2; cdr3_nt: TGTGCCAGCAGCTTAGGTCGGGATTGGAAGCTTTCTGGGGCCAACGTCCTGACTTTC; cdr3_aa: CASSLGRDWKLSGANVLTF
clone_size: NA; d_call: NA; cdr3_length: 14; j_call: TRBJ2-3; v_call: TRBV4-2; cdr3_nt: TGTGCCAGCAGCCCGGGCCTGTACACAGATACGCAGTATTTT; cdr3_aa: CASSPGLYTDTQYF
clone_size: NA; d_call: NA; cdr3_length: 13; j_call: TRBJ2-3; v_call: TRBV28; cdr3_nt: TGTGCCAGCAGTTCCGGGACTCCAGATACGCAGTATTTT; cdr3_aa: CASSSGTPDTQYF
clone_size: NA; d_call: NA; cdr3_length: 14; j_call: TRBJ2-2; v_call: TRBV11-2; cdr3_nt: TGTGCCAGCAGCTTAGATAGGGGCACCGGGGAGCTGTTTTTT; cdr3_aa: CASSLDRGTGELFF
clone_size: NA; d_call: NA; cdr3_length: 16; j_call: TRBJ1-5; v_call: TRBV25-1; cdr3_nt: TGTGCCAGCAGTGAATCTACCGGGACGGAAAATCAGCCCCAGCATTTT; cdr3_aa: CASSESTGTENQPQHF
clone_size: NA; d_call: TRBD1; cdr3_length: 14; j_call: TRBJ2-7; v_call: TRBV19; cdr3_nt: TGTGCCAGTATGGTTGGACAGGGAATTGGCGAGCAGTACTTC; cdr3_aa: CASMVGQGIGEQYF
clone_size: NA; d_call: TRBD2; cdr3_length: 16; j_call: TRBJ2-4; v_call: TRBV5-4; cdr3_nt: TGTGCCAGCAGCCCCACTAGCGGACTAGCCAAAAACATTCAGTACTTC; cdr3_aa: CASSPTSGLAKNIQYF
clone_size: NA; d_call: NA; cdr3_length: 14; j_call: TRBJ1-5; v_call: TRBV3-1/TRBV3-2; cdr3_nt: TGTGCCAGCAGCCTCGGCGTAGGGAATCAGCCCCAGCATTTT; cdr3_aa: CASSLGVGNQPQHF
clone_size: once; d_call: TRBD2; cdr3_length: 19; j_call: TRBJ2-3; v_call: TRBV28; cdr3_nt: TGTGCCAGCAGTTTCCTCCGGCGGGCTAGCGGGAGGGGGGGGGATACGCAGTATTTT; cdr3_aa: CASSFLRRASGRGGDTQYF
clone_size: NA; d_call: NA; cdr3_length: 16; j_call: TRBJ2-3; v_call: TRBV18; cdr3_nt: TGTGCCAGCTCACCACCGATCGGGCTTTTCACAGATACGCAGTATTTT; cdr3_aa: CASSPPIGLFTDTQYF
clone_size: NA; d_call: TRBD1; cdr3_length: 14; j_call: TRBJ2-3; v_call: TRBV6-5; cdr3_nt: TGTGCCAGCAGTCTAAGGACAGGGACAGATACGCAGTATTTT; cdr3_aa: CASSLRTGTDTQYF
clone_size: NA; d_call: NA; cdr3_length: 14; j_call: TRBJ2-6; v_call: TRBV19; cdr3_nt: TGTGCCAGTAGTATAGGCCCTGGGGCCAACGTCCTGACTTTC; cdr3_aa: CASSIGPGANVLTF
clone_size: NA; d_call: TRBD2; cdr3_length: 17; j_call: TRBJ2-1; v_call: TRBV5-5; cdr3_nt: TGTGCCAGCAGCCCACTTCCGGGGGGGAGCTCCTACAATGAGCAGTTCTTC; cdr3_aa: CASSPLPGGSSYNEQFF
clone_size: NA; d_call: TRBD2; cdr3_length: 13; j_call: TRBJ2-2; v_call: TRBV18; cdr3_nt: TGTGCCAGCTCAAGACTAGCGACCGGGGAGCTGTTTTTT; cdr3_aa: CASSRLATGELFF
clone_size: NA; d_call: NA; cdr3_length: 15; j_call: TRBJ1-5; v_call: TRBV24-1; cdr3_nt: TGTGCCACCAGTGATTCGCGGACAGCCAATCAGCCCCAGCATTTT; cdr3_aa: CATSDSRTANQPQHF
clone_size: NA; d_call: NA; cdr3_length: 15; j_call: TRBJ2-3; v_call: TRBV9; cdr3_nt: TGTGCCAGCAGCGTAATAGGGGCCCTCACAGATACGCAGTATTTT; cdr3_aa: CASSVIGALTDTQYF